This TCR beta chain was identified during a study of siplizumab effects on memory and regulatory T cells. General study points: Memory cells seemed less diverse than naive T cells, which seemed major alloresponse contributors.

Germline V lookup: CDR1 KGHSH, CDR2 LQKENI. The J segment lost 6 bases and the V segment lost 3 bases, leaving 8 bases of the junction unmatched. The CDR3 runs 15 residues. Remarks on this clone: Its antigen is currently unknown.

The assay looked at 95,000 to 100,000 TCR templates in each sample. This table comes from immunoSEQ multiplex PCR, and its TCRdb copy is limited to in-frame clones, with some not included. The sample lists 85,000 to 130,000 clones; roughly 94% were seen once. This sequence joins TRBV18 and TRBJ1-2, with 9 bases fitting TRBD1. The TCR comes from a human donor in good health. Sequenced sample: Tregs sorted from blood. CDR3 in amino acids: CASSPPGQGFHGYTF. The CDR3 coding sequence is TGTGCCAGCTCACCCCCGGGACAGGGATTTCATGGCTACACCTTC.